These 17 T cell receptor beta chains came from one sample sequenced in a study of T cells in Graves' hyperthyroidism and ophthalmopathy. TCR beta CDR3 region amplification was performed from RNA transcripts. HTBI primers drove first-round RT-PCR of the TCR CDR3. One entry per CDR3 protein, called by TCRdb with MiXCR from the multiplex PCR reads. The table has approximately 640,000 distinct CDR3 sequences, nearly 45% seen once. The sequencing input was peripheral blood or thyroid tissue (not recorded which). Every receptor here comes from an adult man with Graves' disease, either hyperthyroidism or ophthalmopathy (not recorded which).

This chain links TRBV5-1 with TRBJ2-5; weak D call: TRBD2 (6 bases). Germline CDR1 and CDR2: SGHRS and YFSETQ. The CDR3 sequence is 14 residues long. V lost 0 bases and J lost 4, with 10 bases in between. CDR3 residues: CASSLEEGLETQYF. The CDR3 bases are TGCGCCAGCAGCTTGGAGGAGGGCTTAGAGACCCAGTACTTC.

This clonotype occurred a few times. This chain connects TRBV7-3 to TRBJ1-2; TRBD1 agrees at 8 bases. Germline V gene lookup returns CDR1 SGHTA and CDR2 FQGTGA. V was clipped by 1 base and J by 4 bases; unmatched bases: 8. The CDR3 extends over 16 amino acids. CDR3 coding DNA: TGTGCCAGCAGCTTAAGTCGACAGGGGAGGTGCTATGGCTACACCTTC. This gives the protein CASSLSRQGRCYGYTF.

This clonotype was detected a few times. A much larger clone lies one base from this, so it may be a read error. The chain uses TRBV24-1 and TRBJ1-2; a weak D match, TRBD1 (5 bases). The CDR3 is 14 residues long. Germline CDR1 is KGHDR and CDR2 is SFDVKD. Trimming took off 4 bases at V and 7 bases at J, with 15 bases between the two ends. Here the CDR3 DNA reads TGTGCCACCAGTGAAGCGGGCAGGGACTGTGGCTACACCTTC. It is translated as CATSEAGRDCGYTF.

This clonotype was observed a handful of times. Germline and junction disagree at one end, which may indicate a read error. This chain joins TRBV6-5 and TRBJ2-7; 9 positions match TRBD2. The germline V gene has CDR1 MNHEY and CDR2 SVGAGI. The CDR3 sequence is 17 residues long. CDR3 residues: CAISELNSGSTRREQYF. CDR3 DNA: TGTGCCATCAGTGAACTTAATAGCGGGAGCACTCGACGCGAGCAGTACTTC.

This clonotype showed up just a few times. J is TRBJ1-4 and V is TRBV2, with 9 positions matching TRBD1. Losses at the gene ends were 2 bases for V and 5 bases for J; bases not matched to a gene: 3. The germline gives CDR1 SNHLY, CDR2 FYNNEI. This CDR3 comprises 15 residues. CDR3 sequence reads: CASSENGQGNEKLFF. In nucleotides, the CDR3 is TGTGCCAGCAGTGAAAATGGACAGGGGAATGAAAAACTGTTTTTT.

This clonotype was detected a few times. The chain carries TRBV13 and TRBJ2-7, with D unresolved. V lost 5 bases to trimming and J lost 1 base, with 15 bases between them. Germline CDR1 and CDR2: PRHDT and FYEKMQ (reference sequence). The CDR3 extends over 15 amino acids. The CDR3 region has the DNA TGTGCCAGCAGCCAAGGGCCCGTTGGGTCCTACGAGCAGTACTTC. It encodes CASSQGPVGSYEQYF.

The chain carries TRBV2 and TRBJ2-5; perhaps TRBD2 as D (7 bases). V was clipped by 8 bases and J by 3 bases, with 10 bases between them. The CDR3 length is 12 residues. CDR1 is SNHLY and CDR2 is FYNNEI in the germline V gene. The CDR3 loop is CASGGAEETQYF. The CDR3 DNA follows: TGTGCCAGCGGGGGGGCCGAAGAGACCCAGTACTTC.

The chain employs TRBV7-9 and TRBJ2-7, with a weak D call TRBD1 (6 bases). The V end was cut by 8 bases, the J end by 3 bases, with 14 bases between. The CDR3 totals 13 residues. The germline V gene encodes CDR1 SEHNR and CDR2 FQNEAQ (reference sequence). The chain's CDR3 is CASCLPDSYEQYF. CDR3 bases: TGTGCCAGCTGCCTACCGGACAGCTACGAGCAGTACTTC. Full variable domain (remainder filled in from reference TRBV7-9 and TRBJ2-7): DTGVSQNPRHKITKRGQNVTFRCDPISEHNRLYWYRQTLGQGPEFLTYFQNEAQLEKSRLLSDRFSAERPKGSFSTLEIQRTEQGDSAMYLCASCLPDSYEQYFGPGTRLTVT.

The chain has TRBV2 and TRBJ1-4; 7 positions agree with TRBD1. The junction had 17 bases not matched to a gene; V was cut back by 3 bases and J by 10 bases. The CDR3 runs to 17 residues. Germline V gene data show CDR1 as SNHLY and CDR2 as FYNNEI. The CDR3 DNA reads TGTGCCAGCAGTGACGCAGGGGGGAGCCCCACTGGGAGAAAACTGTTTTTT. Its translation is CASSDAGGSPTGRKLFF.

The chain combines TRBV5-1 with TRBJ1-5; the D is unclear. The V and J ends lost 1 base and 4 bases respectively, with 12 bases between them. The CDR3 has 15 residues. The germline V gene encodes CDR1 SGHRS and CDR2 YFSETQ. This chain's CDR3 is CASSLNGGPNQPQHF. The CDR3 DNA sequence: TGCGCCAGCAGCTTGAACGGCGGACCTAATCAGCCCCAGCATTTT. The variable domain in full, with the rest retrieved from reference TRBV5-1 and TRBJ1-5, is KAGVTQTPRYLIKTRGQQVTLSCSPISGHRSVSWYQQTPGQGLQFLFEYFSETQRNKGNFPGRFSGRQFSNSRSEMNVSTLELGDSALYLCASSLNGGPNQPQHFGDGTRLSIL.

This clonotype was picked up a small number of times. The J gene is TRBJ1-1, the V gene TRBV6-5; tentatively, D is TRBD1 (5 bases). Germline CDR1 is MNHEY and CDR2 is SVGAGI. The V end lost 4 bases, the J end lost 0 bases, and 12 bases lay between the germline ends. This CDR3 has 15 amino acids. The CDR3 region has the DNA TGTGCCAGCAGTTCGTACCGACAGATGAACACTGAAGCTTTCTTT. This codes for CASSSYRQMNTEAFF.

J is TRBJ1-1 and V is TRBV10-3, with a weak D call TRBD1 (5 bases). This CDR3 has 14 amino acids. V was trimmed by 10 bases and J by 0 bases, leaving 15 bases between them. Germline loops: CDR1 ENHRY, CDR2 SYGVKD. CDR3 DNA: TGTGCCAGCAGCCTGACAGTCCTGAACACTGAAGCTTTCTTT. Amino acid sequence: CASSLTVLNTEAFF.

This clonotype was seen at least ten times. This chain joins TRBV2 and TRBJ1-2; no reliable D call. V was trimmed by 7 bases and J by 2 bases, leaving 8 bases between them. The CDR3 totals 12 residues. From germline, CDR1 is SNHLY and CDR2 FYNNEI. This CDR3 is CASKAGNYGYTF. The CDR3 DNA reads as TGTGCCAGCAAGGCAGGAAACTATGGCTACACCTTC.

The CDR3 nucleotides are TGTGCCAGCAGCTTGTTACCGTACTACGAGCAGTACTTC. It encodes CASSLLPYYEQYF. The rearrangement links TRBV7-8 to TRBJ2-7; D remains ambiguous. Per the germline V gene, CDR1 is SGHVS and CDR2 is FQNEAQ. This CDR3 is built from 13 residues. Trimming cost V 3 bases and J 3 bases, with 9 bases left between them.

V gene TRBV7-2 combines with J gene TRBJ1-2; the D is unclear. The V and J ends lost 4 bases and 3 bases respectively, with 12 bases between them. This CDR3 has 14 amino acids. Germline V CDR1 and CDR2: SGHTA, FQGNSA. This chain's CDR3 is CASSSSGPYYGYTF. For the CDR3, the DNA is TGTGCCAGCAGCTCTAGCGGACCTTACTATGGCTACACCTTC.

The CDR3 DNA is TGTGCCATCAGCGGGGGGCCTAACTATGGCTACACCTTC. Its protein product is CAISGGPNYGYTF. V usage is TRBV10-3 and J usage is TRBJ1-2; perhaps TRBD1 as D (6 bases). CDR3 length equals 13 residues. The germline V and J ends were trimmed by 6 bases and 0 bases, with 8 bases remaining between them. In germline, CDR1 is ENHRY, CDR2 SYGVKD.

Only one count was recorded for this clonotype. One base away lies a much larger clone, so this may be a sequencing read error. Since no conserved phenylalanine or tryptophan closes the CDR3, a read error is the likely cause. This chain joins TRBV10-2 and TRBJ1-1, with D perhaps TRBD1 (6 bases). The CDR3 sequence is 15 residues long. Germline CDR1 reads WSHSY; CDR2 reads SAAADI. CDR3 coding DNA: TGTGCCAGCAGTGACACAGGGACGAGGAACACTGAAGCTTTCTCT. Translating it yields CASSDTGTRNTEAFS.